These T cell receptor beta chains were read from a single sample in a study of blood T cell repertoires in COVID-19. TCRdb's copy holds only in-frame clones and misses some; the assay was immunoSEQ multiplex PCR. The sample has 120,000 to 150,000 clones, around 87% seen once; the top ten hold 37%. Sequencing was performed on peripheral blood. Every receptor here comes from a man over 45 who had recovered from COVID-19. Both conserved end residues are trimmed from each CDR3. Clone size is not always given. Where it is, it says once, few, many or a class for expanded clones.

v_call	cdr3_length	j_call	clone_size	cdr3_aa
TRBV5-6	15	TRBJ2-2	few	ASSTRIRGLNTGELF
TRBV3-1/TRBV3-2	14	TRBJ2-1	-	ASSSNRGFGNNEQF
TRBV6-2/TRBV6-3	16	TRBJ2-5	many	ASSPSTPSAGGVETQY
TRBV5-4	11	TRBJ2-7	-	ATGDRETYEQY
TRBV14	12	TRBJ1-2	-	ASSQGQGKYGYT
TRBV7-2	12	TRBJ1-2	-	ASSFWGADYGYT
TRBV13	12	TRBJ2-7	-	ASSFLDRSYEQY
TRBV30	12	TRBJ2-3	-	AWSSGAAADTQY
TRBV9	14	TRBJ2-1	-	ASSGTGTSGGYEQF
TRBV6-5	9	TRBJ1-1	-	ASSLEIEAF
TRBV5-1	12	TRBJ1-4	-	ASSGGQINEKLF
TRBV5-4	16	TRBJ1-5	-	ASSYKSPGTGFNQPQH
TRBV6-6	12	TRBJ1-1	-	ASSWDRGVPEAF
TRBV7-2	13	TRBJ1-4	once	ASSWGTVTNEKLF